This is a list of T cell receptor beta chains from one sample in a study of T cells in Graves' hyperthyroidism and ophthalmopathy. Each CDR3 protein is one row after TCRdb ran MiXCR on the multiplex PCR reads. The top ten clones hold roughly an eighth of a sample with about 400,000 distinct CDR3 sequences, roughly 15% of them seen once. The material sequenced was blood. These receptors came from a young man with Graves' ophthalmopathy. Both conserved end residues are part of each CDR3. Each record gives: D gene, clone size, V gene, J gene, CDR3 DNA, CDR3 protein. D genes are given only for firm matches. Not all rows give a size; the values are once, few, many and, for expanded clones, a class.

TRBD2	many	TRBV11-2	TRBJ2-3	TGTGCCAGCAGCTCACTAGGGACTAGCGGGAGCTATGCAGATACGCAGTATTTT	CASSSLGTSGSYADTQYF
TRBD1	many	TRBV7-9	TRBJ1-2	TGTGCCAGCAGCCCCTCAGGGGGCGGGAAGGGCTACACCTTC	CASSPSGGGKGYTF
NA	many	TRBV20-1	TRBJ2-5	TGCAGTGCTAGAGGCCAGGGAAAGACCCAGTACTTC	CSARGQGKTQYF
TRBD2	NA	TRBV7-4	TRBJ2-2	TGTGCCAGCAGCTTCGGGACTAGCGGGAGGGCCGACGCCACCGGGGAGCTGTTTTTT	CASSFGTSGRADATGELFF
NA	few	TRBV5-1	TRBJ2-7	TGCGCCAGCAGCATGGCGCCAGGGACCTCCTTCTGGGAGCAGTACTTC	CASSMAPGTSFWEQYF
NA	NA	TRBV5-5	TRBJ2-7	TGTGCCAGCAGCCCAACCCCGGCCGAGCAGTACTTC	CASSPTPAEQYF
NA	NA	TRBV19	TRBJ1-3	TGTGCCAGTAGTTGGTTTCGGATGAGCTCTGGAAACACCATATATTTT	CASSWFRMSSGNTIYF
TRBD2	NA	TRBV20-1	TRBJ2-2	TGCAGTGCTACGGGACTAGCGGGGACCGGGGAGCTGTTTTTT	CSATGLAGTGELFF
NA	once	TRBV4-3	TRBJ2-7	TGCGCCAGCAGCCAAGCGGACAGCCCCTCCTACGAGCAGTACTTC	CASSQADSPSYEQYF
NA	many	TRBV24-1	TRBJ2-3	TGTGCCACCAGTGATACAGGGAGGACTGCCACAGATACGCAGTATTTT	CATSDTGRTATDTQYF
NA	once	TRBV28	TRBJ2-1	TGTGCCAGCACGCCACTATGGGCGGGGGCATACAATGAGCAGTTCTTC	CASTPLWAGAYNEQFF
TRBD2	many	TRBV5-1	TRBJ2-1	TGCGCCAGCAGCAGCGGGACTAGCGGGGACAATGAGCAGTTCTTC	CASSSGTSGDNEQFF
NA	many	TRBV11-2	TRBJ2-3	TGTGCCAGCAGCCCTAGAAACCCCTCTTCCACAGATACGCAGTATTTT	CASSPRNPSSTDTQYF
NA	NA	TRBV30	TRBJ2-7	TGTGCCTGGAGTCGGGGCGCCGAGGGTGAGCAGTACTTC	CAWSRGAEGEQYF
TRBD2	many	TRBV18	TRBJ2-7	TGTGCCAGCTCACCCCAGGGACTAGCGTACGAGCAGTACTTC	CASSPQGLAYEQYF
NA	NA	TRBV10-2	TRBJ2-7	TGCGCCAGCAGTGAGTCCCACCCCTACGAGCAGTACTTC	CASSESHPYEQYF
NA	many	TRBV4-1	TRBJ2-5	TGCGCCAGCAGCTCAGGCGTCTGGGAGACCCAGTACTTC	CASSSGVWETQYF
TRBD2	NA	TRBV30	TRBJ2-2	TGTGCCTGGAGTCCCCTAGCGGGAGGAACCGGGGAGCTGTTTTTT	CAWSPLAGGTGELFF
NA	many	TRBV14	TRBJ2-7	TGTGCCAGCAGCCAGTTTGAAACCGAGCAGTACTTC	CASSQFETEQYF
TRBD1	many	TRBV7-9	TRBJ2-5	TGTGCCAGCAGCTCATCGGGACAGGGCACAAGTTCTAGGACCCAGTACTTC	CASSSSGQGTSSRTQYF
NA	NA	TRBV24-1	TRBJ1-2	TGTGCCACCAGTGATCCACAGGGAACCAGCTATGGCTACACCTTC	CATSDPQGTSYGYTF
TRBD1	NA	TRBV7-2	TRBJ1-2	TGTGCCAGCAGCCTCAGACAGGGAGAAGGGAGTTATGACTACACCTTC	CASSLRQGEGSYDYTF
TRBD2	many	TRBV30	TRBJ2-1	TGTGCCTGGAGTGTAAGTGCGGGGGGCAATGAGCAGTTCTTC	CAWSVSAGGNEQFF
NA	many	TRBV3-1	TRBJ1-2	TGTGCCAGCAGCCAAGATTCCGGGGGTTATGGCTACACCTTC	CASSQDSGGYGYTF
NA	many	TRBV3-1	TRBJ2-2	TGTGCCAGCAGACCCTGGGGAACCGGGGAGCTGTTTTTT	CASRPWGTGELFF
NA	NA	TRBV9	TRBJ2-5	TGTGCCAGCAGCGTAGATCCGACAGACCAAGAGACCCAGTACTTC	CASSVDPTDQETQYF
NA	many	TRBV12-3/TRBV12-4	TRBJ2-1	TGTGCCAGCACGGGACTCCTGAGCTCCTACAATGAGCAGTTCTTC	CASTGLLSSYNEQFF
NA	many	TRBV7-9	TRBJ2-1	TGTGCCAGCAGCTTCGGGCGAGTCGGGGCCTACAATGAGCAGTTCTTC	CASSFGRVGAYNEQFF
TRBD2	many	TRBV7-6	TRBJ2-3	TGTGCCAGCAGCTTCGTAGCGGGGGTTGATGATGCGCAGTATTTT	CASSFVAGVDDAQYF
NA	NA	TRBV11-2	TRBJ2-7	TGTGCCAGCAGCCAATACCGGAGGGGACATCCTTTCTCCTACGAGCAGTACTTC	CASSQYRRGHPFSYEQYF
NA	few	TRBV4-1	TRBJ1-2	TGCGCCAGCAGCCAAATAGAGCCAGCCTTTAGCTTTTCCGGAGCTAACTATGGCTACACCTTC	CASSQIEPAFSFSGANYGYTF
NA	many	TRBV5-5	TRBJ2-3	TGTGCCAGCAGCTTGACGTTTCAGTTTCAAGATACGCAGTATTTT	CASSLTFQFQDTQYF
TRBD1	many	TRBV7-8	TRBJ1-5	TGTGCCAGCAGCTACCGGGACAGCCAATATCAGCCCCAGCATTTT	CASSYRDSQYQPQHF
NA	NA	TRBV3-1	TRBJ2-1	TGTGCCAGCAGCCAAGATGGCATCGGCAATGAGCAGTTCTTC	CASSQDGIGNEQFF
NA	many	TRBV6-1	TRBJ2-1	TGTGCCAGCAGTGAAAGCGGAAGTCGGGGAGAGCAGTTCTTC	CASSESGSRGEQFF
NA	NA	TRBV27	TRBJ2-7	TGTGCCAGCGGCACATACGACGAGCAGTACTTC	CASGTYDEQYF
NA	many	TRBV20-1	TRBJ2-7	TGCAGTGCTAGTTTTGGGGTTGGGACTCGCCTCTCCTACGAGCAGTACTTC	CSASFGVGTRLSYEQYF
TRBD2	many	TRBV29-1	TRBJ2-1	TGCAGCATCGCCGGGACTAGCGGGAGGGGTGAGCAGTTCTTC	CSIAGTSGRGEQFF
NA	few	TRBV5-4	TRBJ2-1	TGTGCCAGCAGCTCACAGGTCTACAATGAGCAGTTCTTC	CASSSQVYNEQFF
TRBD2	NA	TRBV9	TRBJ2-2	TGTGCCAGCAACAAAAGGGGACTAGCGCTCGTAGGCACCGGGGAGCTGTTTTTT	CASNKRGLALVGTGELFF
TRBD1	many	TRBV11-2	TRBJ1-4	TGTGCCAGCAGCTTGGGACAGGGAGTTAATGAAAAACTGTTTTTT	CASSLGQGVNEKLFF
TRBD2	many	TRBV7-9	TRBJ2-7	TGTGCCAGCAGCTTCAGCGGGAGCGACTACGAGCAGTACTTC	CASSFSGSDYEQYF
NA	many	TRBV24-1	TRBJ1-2	TGTGCCACCAGTGCTACGGACATCTATGGCTACACCTTC	CATSATDIYGYTF
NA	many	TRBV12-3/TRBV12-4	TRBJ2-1	TGTGCCAGCAGTTTAATGGGCAGGTTCTACAATGAGCAGTTCTTC	CASSLMGRFYNEQFF
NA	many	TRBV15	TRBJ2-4	TGTGCCACCAGCAGAGATGGAGGGGCGGGAAACATTCAGTACTTC	CATSRDGGAGNIQYF
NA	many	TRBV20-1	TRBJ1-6	TGCAGTGCTAGAGCTGGGACGGACAATTCACCCCTCCACTTT	CSARAGTDNSPLHF
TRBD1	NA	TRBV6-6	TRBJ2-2	TGTGCCAGCAGTTACTCCCGACAGGGTTCTGGGGAGCTGTTTTTT	CASSYSRQGSGELFF
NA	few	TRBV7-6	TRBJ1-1	TGTGCCAGCAGCTCCAGTCCCGATCGGAACACTGAAGCTTTCTTT	CASSSSPDRNTEAFF
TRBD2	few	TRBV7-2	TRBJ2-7	TGTGCCAGCAGCCGACCAGCCGGACTAGCGGCCTCCTACGAGCAGTACTTC	CASSRPAGLAASYEQYF